This TCR beta chain was retrieved from a study of identical twins. A single record per CDR3 protein comes from TCRdb applying MiXCR to the 5' RACE reads. The sample lists nearly 650,000 distinct CDR3 sequences, 7.1% occurring once. In germline, CDR1 is MGHDK, CDR2 SYGVNS. CDR3 length equals 15 residues. Trimming removed 4 bases at V and 8 bases at J, with 20 bases between. This clonotype showed up just a few times. The same sample was also studied in work on yellow fever vaccine responses in identical twins.

The sample consisted of PBMCs. The chain links TRBV25-1 to TRBJ1-2, with a possible D match to TRBD1 (5 bases). This clonotype was obtained from a woman between 18 and 29 years old in good health. CDR3 bases: TGTGCCAGCAGTGTCATCGATGAGGGGCAGAGGGGCTACACCTTC. Translation: CASSVIDEGQRGYTF.